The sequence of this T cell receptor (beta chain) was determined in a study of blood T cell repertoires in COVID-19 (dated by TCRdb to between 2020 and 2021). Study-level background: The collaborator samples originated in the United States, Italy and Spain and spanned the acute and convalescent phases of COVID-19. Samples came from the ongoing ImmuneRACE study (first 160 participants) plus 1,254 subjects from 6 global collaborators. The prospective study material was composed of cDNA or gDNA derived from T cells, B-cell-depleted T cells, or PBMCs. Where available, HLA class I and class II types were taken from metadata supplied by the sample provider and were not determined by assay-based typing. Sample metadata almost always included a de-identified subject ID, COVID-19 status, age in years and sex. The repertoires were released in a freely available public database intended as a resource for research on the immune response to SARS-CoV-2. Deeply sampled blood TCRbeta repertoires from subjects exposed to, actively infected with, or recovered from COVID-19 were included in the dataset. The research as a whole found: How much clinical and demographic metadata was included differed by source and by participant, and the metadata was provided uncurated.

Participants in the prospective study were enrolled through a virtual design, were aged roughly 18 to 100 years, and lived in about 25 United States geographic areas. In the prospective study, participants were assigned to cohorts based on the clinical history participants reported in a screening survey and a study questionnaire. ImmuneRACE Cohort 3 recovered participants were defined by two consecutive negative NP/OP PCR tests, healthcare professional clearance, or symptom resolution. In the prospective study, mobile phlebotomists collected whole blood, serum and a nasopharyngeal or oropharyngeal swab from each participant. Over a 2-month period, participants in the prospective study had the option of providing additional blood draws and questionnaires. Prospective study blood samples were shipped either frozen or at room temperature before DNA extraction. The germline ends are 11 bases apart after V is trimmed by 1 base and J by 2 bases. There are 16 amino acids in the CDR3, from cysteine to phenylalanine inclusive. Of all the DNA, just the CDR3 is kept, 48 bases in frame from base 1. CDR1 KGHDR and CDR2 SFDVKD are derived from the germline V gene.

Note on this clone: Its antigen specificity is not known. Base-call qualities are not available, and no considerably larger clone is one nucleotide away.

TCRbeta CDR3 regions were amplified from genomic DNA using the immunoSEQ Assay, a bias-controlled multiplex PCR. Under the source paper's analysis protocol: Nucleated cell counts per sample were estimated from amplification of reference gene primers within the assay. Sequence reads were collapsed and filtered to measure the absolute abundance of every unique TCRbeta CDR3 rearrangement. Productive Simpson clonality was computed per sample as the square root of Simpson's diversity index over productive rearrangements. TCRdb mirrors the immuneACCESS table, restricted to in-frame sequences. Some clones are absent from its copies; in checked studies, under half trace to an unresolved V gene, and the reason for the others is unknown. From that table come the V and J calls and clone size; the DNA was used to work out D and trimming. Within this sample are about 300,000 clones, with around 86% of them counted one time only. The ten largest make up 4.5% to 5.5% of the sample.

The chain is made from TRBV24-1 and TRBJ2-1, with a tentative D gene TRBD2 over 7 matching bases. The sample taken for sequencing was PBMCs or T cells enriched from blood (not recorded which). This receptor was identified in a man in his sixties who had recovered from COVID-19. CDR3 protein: CATSDFPRGPYNEQFF. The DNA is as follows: TGTGCCACCAGTGATTTCCCGCGGGGGCCCTACAATGAGCAGTTCTTC.